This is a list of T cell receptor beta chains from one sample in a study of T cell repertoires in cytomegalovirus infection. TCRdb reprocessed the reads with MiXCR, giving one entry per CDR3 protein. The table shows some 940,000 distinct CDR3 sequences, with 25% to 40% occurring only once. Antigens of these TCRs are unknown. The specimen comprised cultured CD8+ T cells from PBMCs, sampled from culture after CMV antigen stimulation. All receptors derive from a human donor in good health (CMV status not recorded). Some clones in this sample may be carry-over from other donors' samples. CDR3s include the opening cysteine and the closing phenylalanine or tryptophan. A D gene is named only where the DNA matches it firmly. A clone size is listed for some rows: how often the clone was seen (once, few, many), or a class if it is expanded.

CASSHRAGGPGNEQFF | TGTGCCAGCAGCCACCGAGCGGGGGGGCCCGGGAATGAGCAGTTCTTC | TRBJ2-1 | TRBD2 | TRBV7-6 | many
CASSEKGAPNTEAFF | TGCGCCAGCAGTGAGAAGGGGGCCCCAAACACTGAAGCTTTCTTT | TRBJ1-1 | TRBD1 | TRBV10-2 | few
CASSERAAGGSNEQFF | TGTGCCAGCAGTGAACGTGCAGCGGGGGGATCCAATGAGCAGTTCTTC | TRBJ2-1 | TRBD2 | TRBV6-1 | few
CASSLHVRDEQFF | TGTGCCAGCAGTTTACACGTTAGGGATGAGCAGTTCTTC | TRBJ2-1 | - | TRBV28 | few
CANSLVSRSDQPQHF | TGTGCCAACAGCTTGGTGTCCCGGTCGGATCAGCCCCAGCATTTT | TRBJ1-5 | - | TRBV5-5 | -
CASSLAWRGDDYGYTF | TGTGCCAGCAGCTTAGCGTGGCGGGGGGACGACTATGGCTACACCTTC | TRBJ1-2 | - | TRBV7-2 | many
CASSLVRQGRGQPQHF | TGTGCCAGCAGCTTAGTGCGGCAGGGTAGAGGTCAGCCCCAGCATTTT | TRBJ1-5 | - | TRBV7-9 | many
CASSYSFSGQLNTGELFF | TGTGCCAGCAGTTACTCTTTTTCCGGACAGCTGAACACCGGGGAGCTGTTTTTT | TRBJ2-2 | - | TRBV6-2/TRBV6-3 | few
CASSDIRTINIQYF | TGTGCCAGCAGTGATATAAGGACAATAAACATTCAGTACTTC | TRBJ2-4 | - | TRBV25-1 | -
CASSDEDWTGELFF | TGTGCCAGCAGTGACGAGGACTGGACCGGGGAGCTGTTTTTT | TRBJ2-2 | - | TRBV6-1 | -
CASGTASTDTQYF | TGTGCCAGCGGGACAGCTAGCACAGATACGCAGTATTTT | TRBJ2-3 | TRBD1 | TRBV7-6 | many
CASKIREAPEAFF | TGTGCCAGCAAGATACGGGAGGCGCCTGAAGCTTTCTTT | TRBJ1-1 | - | TRBV6-1 | -
CANSLGEDYNYGYTF | TGTGCCAACAGCTTGGGGGAGGACTATAACTATGGCTACACCTTC | TRBJ1-2 | - | TRBV7-4 | -
CASSLGQSHTEAFF | TGTGCCAGCAGCTTAGGTCAGTCCCACACTGAAGCTTTCTTT | TRBJ1-1 | - | TRBV7-6 | many
CASSVGLAGSSGLFF | TGTGCCAGCAGCGTCGGACTAGCGGGGTCCTCCGGGCTGTTCTTC | TRBJ2-1 | TRBD2 | TRBV9 | -
CASSQGYGTFNNEQFF | TGCGCCAGCAGCCAGGGGTACGGGACTTTTAACAATGAGCAGTTCTTC | TRBJ2-1 | - | TRBV4-3 | -
CASSPPGEGSYNEQFF | TGTGCCAGCAGTCCCCCTGGAGAGGGTTCCTACAATGAGCAGTTCTTC | TRBJ2-1 | - | TRBV6-6 | few
CASSSGHPSGANVLTF | TGTGCTAGCAGCTCGGGACACCCCTCTGGGGCCAACGTCCTGACTTTC | TRBJ2-6 | - | TRBV7-7 | -
CAISEFRVGNQPQHF | TGTGCCATCAGTGAATTCAGGGTGGGTAATCAGCCCCAGCATTTT | TRBJ1-5 | - | TRBV10-3 | -
CASSEPEWSQRITDTQYF | TGTGCCAGTAGTGAACCTGAATGGAGCCAGAGAATCACAGATACGCAGTATTTT | TRBJ2-3 | - | TRBV25-1 | -
CASSATGLASPYNEQFF | TGTGCCAGCAGTGCGACGGGACTAGCGAGCCCGTACAATGAGCAGTTCTTC | TRBJ2-1 | TRBD2 | TRBV6-1 | few
CASSTTGTGYLEPYEQYF | TGTGCCAGCAGTACAACCGGGACAGGTTACTTAGAGCCCTACGAGCAGTACTTC | TRBJ2-7 | TRBD1 | TRBV6-5 | -
CASSLGYTGEGLGNIQYF | TGTGCCAGCAGCTTAGGGTATACAGGGGAGGGATTGGGAAACATTCAGTACTTC | TRBJ2-4 | - | TRBV7-8 | many
CSVGGEAFF | TGCAGCGTCGGTGGAGAAGCTTTCTTT | TRBJ1-1 | - | TRBV29-1 | few
CASSPQQGLNTEAFF | TGTGCCAGCAGCCCCCAACAGGGGTTGAACACTGAAGCTTTCTTT | TRBJ1-1 | TRBD1 | TRBV7-9 | once
CASSIVPGTAQPQHF | TGTGCCAGTAGTATAGTCCCTGGGACAGCTCAGCCCCAGCATTTT | TRBJ1-5 | TRBD1 | TRBV19 | few
CASLPGISTEAFF | TGTGCCAGCCTCCCGGGGATTTCCACTGAAGCTTTCTTT | TRBJ1-1 | - | TRBV19 | -
CAISLGARKQETQYF | TGTGCCATCAGTCTTGGGGCAAGAAAACAAGAGACCCAGTACTTC | TRBJ2-5 | - | TRBV10-3 | -
CASSLELGLPQETQYF | TGTGCCAGCAGCTTAGAGTTGGGGCTTCCCCAAGAGACCCAGTACTTC | TRBJ2-5 | - | TRBV11-1 | many
CASSRQAGKSTDTQYF | TGCGCCAGCAGCCGACAAGCGGGGAAGAGCACAGATACGCAGTATTTT | TRBJ2-3 | TRBD2 | TRBV4-1 | -
CASRPTGVNQPQHF | TGTGCCAGCAGGCCCACAGGGGTGAATCAGCCCCAGCATTTT | TRBJ1-5 | TRBD1 | TRBV7-9 | many
CASSGVGVTNTEAFF | TGTGCCAGCAGTGGGGTGGGGGTTACGAACACTGAAGCTTTCTTT | TRBJ1-1 | - | TRBV27 | -
CVSSPDMNTEAFF | TGTGTCAGCAGCCCGGACATGAACACTGAAGCTTTCTTT | TRBJ1-1 | - | TRBV12-3/TRBV12-4 | -
CASSSGGGKNQPQHF | TGTGCCAGCAGCTCCGGGGGGGGCAAAAATCAGCCCCAGCATTTT | TRBJ1-5 | - | TRBV7-2 | many
CASSYTGGTVPQHF | TGTGCCAGCAGTTACACAGGGGGGACGGTGCCCCAGCATTTT | TRBJ1-5 | TRBD1 | TRBV28 | few
CASSLEPGLADYNEQFF | TGTGCCAGCAGTTTAGAGCCGGGACTAGCGGACTACAATGAGCAGTTCTTC | TRBJ2-1 | TRBD2 | TRBV12-3/TRBV12-4 | -
CASSSGTGGKNIQYF | TGTGCCAGCAGCTCCGGGACAGGGGGTAAAAACATTCAGTACTTC | TRBJ2-4 | TRBD1 | TRBV7-2 | -
CASSLNLRPSGNTIYF | TGTGCCAGCAGCTTGAATTTGAGGCCCTCTGGAAACACCATATATTTT | TRBJ1-3 | - | TRBV7-9 | -
CASSEALGPEYNLAKNIQYF | TGTGCCAGCAGTGAAGCCCTGGGACCCGAATATAACTTAGCCAAAAACATTCAGTACTTC | TRBJ2-4 | - | TRBV6-1 | -
CASTLRGPMNYEQYF | TGTGCCAGCACCTTGCGAGGCCCGATGAACTACGAGCAGTACTTC | TRBJ2-7 | - | TRBV12-3/TRBV12-4 | few
CASSYSLGGRSTQYF | TGTGCCAGCAGTTACTCGCTCGGGGGGAGGAGTACGCAGTATTTT | TRBJ2-3 | TRBD2 | TRBV6-8 | -
CASSDNRQISYNEQFF | TGTGCCAGCAGTGACAACCGACAGATCTCCTACAATGAGCAGTTCTTC | TRBJ2-1 | - | TRBV25-1 | few
CASSYSNSYGYTF | TGTGCCAGCAGTTACTCCAACAGCTATGGCTACACCTTC | TRBJ1-2 | - | TRBV6-5 | few
CASSWKGALAGELFF | TGTGCCAGCAGTTGGAAGGGGGCGTTAGCCGGGGAGCTGTTTTTT | TRBJ2-2 | TRBD1 | TRBV11-3 | few
CASSLAGLAGGPRNEQFF | TGCGCCAGCAGCTTGGCCGGACTAGCGGGGGGGCCCCGCAATGAGCAGTTCTTC | TRBJ2-1 | TRBD2 | TRBV5-1 | -
CASIDREYNSPLHF | TGTGCCAGCATTGACAGGGAGTATAATTCACCCCTCCACTTT | TRBJ1-6 | TRBD1 | TRBV12-3/TRBV12-4 | -
CASSQEVWTGLNTEAFF | TGTGCCAGCAGCCAAGAAGTGTGGACAGGTCTGAACACTGAAGCTTTCTTT | TRBJ1-1 | TRBD1 | TRBV4-2 | -
CASSLGRLRDTQYF | TGTGCCAGCAGCCTTGGCAGGTTGAGGGATACGCAGTATTTT | TRBJ2-3 | - | TRBV7-8 | many